The 25 T cell receptor beta chains reported below all come from one sample, sequenced in a study of T cell changes during pregnancy in multiple sclerosis. Measured with immunoSEQ multiplex PCR; TCRdb has only the in-frame clones, and not every one. The table records 30,000 to 35,000 clones, roughly 89% of them present only once. Source: CD8+ T cells from peripheral blood mononuclear cells, taken before pregnancy. These receptors all stem from a female donor with multiple sclerosis, enrolled in a pregnancy study.

The chain uses TRBV7-9 and TRBJ2-2; tentative D call: TRBD1 (5 bases). Deletions cut 3 bases from V and 2 bases from J, with 10 bases between. The CDR3 is made up of 15 amino acids. Germline V lookup: CDR1 SEHNR, CDR2 FQNEAQ (reference sequence). Here the CDR3 DNA reads TGTGCCAGCAGCTTCAGTGGGGCCAACACCGGGGAGCTGTTTTTT. Its protein product is CASSFSGANTGELFF.

Remarks on this clone: Relative to the germline gene, one junction end is altered; a read error may explain this. The chain uses TRBV6-1 and TRBJ2-7; 10 positions agree with TRBD1. Germline V gene lookup returns CDR1 MNHNS and CDR2 SASEGT. The CDR3 has 15 residues. The CDR3 reads CASSEETGGSNEQYF. CDR3 DNA: TGTGCCAGCAGTGAAGAGACAGGGGGCTCCAACGAGCAGTACTTC.

This rearrangement joins TRBV5-1 to TRBJ2-2; D not certain. Between the trimmed V and J ends, which lost 1 base and 8 bases, there was a span of 9 bases. Germline V gene data show CDR1 as SGHRS and CDR2 as YFSETQ. CDR3 length equals 13 residues. CDR3 region: CASSLSGAGELFF. The CDR3, as DNA: TGCGCCAGCAGCTTGTCGGGTGCTGGGGAGCTGTTTTTT. The variable domain in full, completed from reference TRBV5-1 and TRBJ2-2, reads KAGVTQTPRYLIKTRGQQVTLSCSPISGHRSVSWYQQTPGQGLQFLFEYFSETQRNKGNFPGRFSGRQFSNSRSEMNVSTLELGDSALYLCASSLSGAGELFFGEGSRLTVL.

The rearrangement links TRBV27 to TRBJ2-7; D gene uncertain. Germline CDR1 is MNHEY and CDR2 is SMNVEV (reference sequence). The V end lost 8 bases, the J end lost 0 bases, and 11 bases lay between the germline ends. This CDR3 has 13 residues. The CDR3 nucleotides read TGTGCCAGCTCGAGTGATCCCTCCTACGAGCAGTACTTC. Translating gives CASSSDPSYEQYF.

This chain links TRBV2 with TRBJ2-7; a weak D match, TRBD1 (5 bases). There are 15 residues in the CDR3. From germline, CDR1 is SNHLY and CDR2 FYNNEI. Between the trimmed V and J ends, which lost 1 base and 3 bases, there was a span of 13 bases. CDR3 region: CASSEGTPGLYEQYF. The CDR3 coding sequence is TGTGCCAGCAGTGAAGGGACCCCAGGGCTCTACGAGCAGTACTTC.

This chain connects TRBV27 to TRBJ2-1, with 9 bases that match TRBD1. V shed 7 bases, J shed 4 bases, and the junction held 8 bases outside the gene matches. Germline CDR1 MNHEY, CDR2 SMNVEV (reference sequence). The CDR3 loop spans 15 amino acids. The CDR3 coding sequence is TGTGCCAGCACCTTGGACAGGGGTGGATACAATGAGCAGTTCTTC. Protein sequence: CASTLDRGGYNEQFF.

The chain carries TRBV28 and TRBJ1-4, with D unresolved. The CDR3 totals 16 residues. V was trimmed by 5 bases and J by 3 bases, leaving 16 bases between them. CDR1 MDHEN and CDR2 SYDVKM come from the germline V gene. The CDR3 bases are TGTGCCAGCAGTCCACTCGGGGAGAGGGCTAATGAAAAACTGTTTTTT. Protein sequence: CASSPLGERANEKLFF.

The chain has TRBV23-1 and TRBJ1-1; tentative D call: TRBD1 (6 bases). TRBV23-1 is recorded as an ORF, its role being uncertain. This CDR3 region has 15 residues. V shed 8 bases and J shed 11 bases, with 27 bases lying between them. Written as DNA, the CDR3 is TGCGCCAGCCCCTTTCCCCCCCGGGGGGCTGAGGGCGCTTTCTTT. This sequence encodes CASPFPPRGAEGAFF.

The chain combines TRBV19 with TRBJ1-1; a weak D match, TRBD1 (6 bases). Trimming cost V 5 bases and J 4 bases, with 11 bases left between them. Germline assignment: CDR1 LNHDA and CDR2 SQIVND (reference sequence). The CDR3 is made up of 13 amino acids. CDR3 bases: TGTGCCAGTAGTTGGGGGGGCCCCACTGAAGCTTTCTTT. Its protein is CASSWGGPTEAFF.

The V call is TRBV7-9, the J call TRBJ1-1; D unclear. Per germline, CDR1 SEHNR and CDR2 FQNEAQ (reference sequence). V was pared by 2 bases and J by 5 bases, with 6 bases between. This CDR3 contains 12 residues. This chain's CDR3 is CASSLRETEAFF. The DNA for the CDR3 is TGTGCCAGCAGCTTACGGGAGACTGAAGCTTTCTTT.

This clone was counted a single time. This rearrangement joins TRBV7-8 to TRBJ1-2; a possible D gene is TRBD1 (6 bases). This CDR3 has 13 amino acids. V was pared by 1 base and J by 5 bases, with 8 bases between. Germline V gene sequence: CDR1 SGHVS, CDR2 FQNEAQ. CDR3 DNA sequence: TGTGCCAGCAGCTTAGGGACAGTTTATGGCTACACCTTC. Protein sequence: CASSLGTVYGYTF. Drawing the rest from reference TRBV7-8 and TRBJ1-2, the complete variable domain is GAGVSQSPRYKVAKRGQDVALRCDPISGHVSLFWYQQALGQGPEFLTYFQNEAQLDKSGLPSDRFFAERPEGSVSTLKIQRTQQEDSAVYLCASSLGTVYGYTFGSGTRLTVV.

The chain carries TRBV7-6 and TRBJ1-3; tentatively, D is TRBD1 (5 bases). The CDR3 is 14 residues long. Germline CDR1 and CDR2: SGHVS and FNYEAQ. Trimming removed 4 bases from V and 9 bases from J, with 16 bases in between. This chain's CDR3 is CASSSLRGGGTIYF. CDR3 DNA: TGTGCCAGCAGCTCCCTTCGTGGGGGGGGCACCATATATTTT.

This clone occurred once. The rearrangement joins TRBV4-2 to TRBJ1-4, with D possibly matching TRBD1 (6 bases). The CDR3 runs to 17 residues. Germline values: CDR1 LGHNA, CDR2 YNFKEQ. The V gene lost 0 bases and the J gene lost 7 bases, with 18 bases spanning the gap. CDR3 in DNA: TGTGCCAGCAGCCAAGATGGACAGCCCCTCCCGGCTGAAAAACTGTTTTTT. Its translation is CASSQDGQPLPAEKLFF.

CDR3 in amino acids: CASSLGTASYGYTF. In DNA form, the CDR3 reads TGTGCCAGCAGCCTCGGGACAGCCTCTTATGGCTACACCTTC. The chain combines TRBV5-6 with TRBJ1-2; 7 bases are shared with TRBD1. The CDR3 runs 14 residues. Trimming at V came to 4 bases and at J to 5 bases, leaving 8 bases not matched to a gene. Per the germline V gene, CDR1 is SGHDT and CDR2 is YYEEEE.

This chain connects TRBV2 to TRBJ2-1; 9 bases align to TRBD2. Per the germline V gene, CDR1 is SNHLY and CDR2 is FYNNEI. V lost 8 bases and J lost 7; bases outside the gene matches: 3. The CDR3 is made up of 12 amino acids. CDR3 sequence: CASRGLANEQFF. The CDR3 DNA sequence: TGTGCCAGCCGGGGACTAGCAAATGAGCAGTTCTTC.

This chain connects TRBV7-9 to TRBJ2-3; 7 nucleotides match TRBD2. J gave up 5 bases and V 3 bases, and 5 bases lay outside the gene matches. The germline gives CDR1 SEHNR, CDR2 FQNEAQ (reference sequence). This CDR3 region has 14 residues. CDR3 in amino acids: CASSFTSALDTQYF. The CDR3 DNA reads as TGTGCCAGCAGCTTTACTAGCGCCCTAGATACGCAGTATTTT.

The chain is built from TRBV7-3 and TRBJ2-2, with 12 bases identical to TRBD2. V shed 5 bases and J 6 bases; nucleotides not matched to a gene: 1. This CDR3 comprises 14 residues. Germline CDR1 SGHTA, CDR2 FQGTGA. The chain's CDR3 is CASSPSGGAGELFF. The CDR3 region has the DNA TGTGCCAGCAGCCCTAGCGGGGGGGCCGGGGAGCTGTTTTTT.

This clone appeared once. The genes are TRBV13 and TRBJ1-1, with 8 bases that match TRBD1. The length of the CDR3 is 16 residues. V was clipped by 4 bases and J by 7 bases; unmatched bases: 14. Germline-derived CDR1 and CDR2 are PRHDT and FYEKMQ (reference sequence). The CDR3 is CASSSWGMTGEGEAFF. In DNA, the CDR3 is TGTGCCAGCAGCTCGTGGGGCATGACAGGGGAGGGTGAAGCTTTCTTT.

This clone was seen more than once but under ten times. This rearrangement joins TRBV29-1 to TRBJ1-1, with D unclear. The CDR3 runs 13 residues. The germline gives CDR1 SQVTM, CDR2 ANQGSEA. The V gene lost 7 bases and the J gene lost 3 bases, with 15 bases spanning the gap. The DNA of the CDR3 is TGCAGCGCCATTCCCCTATACTACACTGAAGCTTTCTTT. Amino acids: CSAIPLYYTEAFF.

The chain combines TRBV23-1 with TRBJ2-3; TRBD2 is a possible D gene (6 bases). TRBV23-1 is recorded as an ORF, its role being uncertain. This CDR3 contains 20 residues. With 0 bases removed from V and 0 bases from J, the gap between germline ends came to 22 bases. The CDR3 coding sequence is TGCGCCAGCAGTCAATCAGCTAGGGATCGGGCGGGGCCTAGCACAGATACGCAGTATTTT. This sequence encodes CASSQSARDRAGPSTDTQYF.

The rearrangement links TRBV7-9 to TRBJ1-2, with D possibly TRBD1 on 5 matching bases. CDR3 length: 14 residues. V gave up 0 bases and J gave up 3 bases, with 8 bases separating them. CDR1 SEHNR and CDR2 FQNEAQ come from the germline V gene (reference sequence). CDR3 in amino acids: CASSLAGADYGYTF. For the CDR3, the DNA is TGTGCCAGCAGCTTAGCAGGGGCAGACTATGGCTACACCTTC.

The rearrangement joins TRBV20-1 to TRBJ1-1; possibly TRBD1 for D (5 bases). The CDR3 extends over 11 amino acids. The V and J ends lost 0 bases and 11 bases respectively, with 10 bases between them. Germline V gene data show CDR1 as DFQATT and CDR2 as SNEGSKA (reference sequence). The CDR3 spells CSAREGGWAFF. The CDR3 nucleotides read TGCAGTGCTAGAGAGGGGGGGTGGGCTTTCTTT.

This sequence joins TRBV7-2 and TRBJ2-7; the match to TRBD2 covers 7 bases. The V segment lost 4 bases and the J segment 5 bases; nucleotides outside the gene matches: 11. Germline V gives CDR1 SGHTA, CDR2 FQGNSA. The CDR3 extends over 15 amino acids. For the CDR3, the DNA is TGTGCCAGCAGCTCTCCGGACGGGGGGACCCACGAGCAGTACTTC. This encodes CASSSPDGGTHEQYF. The variable domain in full, completed from reference TRBV7-2 and TRBJ2-7, reads GAGVSQSPSNKVTEKGKDVELRCDPISGHTALYWYRQSLGQGLEFLIYFQGNSAPDKSGLPSDRFSAERTGGSVSTLTIQRTQQEDSAVYLCASSSPDGGTHEQYFGPGTRLTVT.

The chain has TRBV6-5 and TRBJ1-5; D possibly corresponds to TRBD1 (6 bases). With 5 bases removed from V and 3 bases from J, the gap between germline ends came to 11 bases. Germline-derived CDR1 and CDR2 are MNHEY and SVGAGI. This CDR3 comprises 14 residues. CDR3 residues: CASSLQGPNQPQHF. The CDR3 nucleotides are TGTGCCAGCAGTCTACAGGGTCCCAATCAGCCCCAGCATTTT.

This chain connects TRBV5-5 to TRBJ1-2, with unresolved D. CDR3 size: 13 residues. Germline V CDR1 and CDR2: SGHKS, YYEKEE (reference sequence). Trimming removed 1 base from V and 5 bases from J, with 9 bases in between. This CDR3 reads CASSLSDSYGYTF. The DNA of the CDR3 is TGTGCCAGCAGCTTGTCGGACTCGTATGGCTACACCTTC.